These 14 T cell receptor beta chains were all obtained from the same sample, sequenced in a study of shared clonotypes between healthy human individuals. Generated by immunoSEQ multiplex PCR, the TCRdb table keeps only in-frame clones and is missing some. Here the sample spans about 700,000 clones, less than 85% being singletons. The sample consisted of memory CD4+ T cells sorted from blood. Subset noted: CD45RA-negative fraction. All receptors derive from a woman aged 25-40 years in good health.

The chain recombines TRBV6-4 with TRBJ1-2, with D possibly TRBD1 on 6 matching bases. V lost 2 bases, J lost 7 bases, and 11 bases lay in between. This CDR3 has 13 residues. The V gene's germline CDR1 is MRHNA and CDR2 SNTAGT. The CDR3 here is CASSDGRGAGYTF. In nucleotides, the CDR3 is TGTGCCAGCAGTGACGGCAGGGGCGCTGGCTACACCTTC.

J is TRBJ2-7 and V is TRBV7-2; 7 bases are shared with TRBD2. The CDR3 is made up of 13 amino acids. CDR1 SGHTA and CDR2 FQGNSA come from the germline V gene. The J segment lost 7 bases and the V segment lost 5 bases, leaving 8 bases of the junction unmatched. CDR3: CASSNQRDLEQYF. CDR3 DNA sequence: TGTGCCAGCAGCAATCAGCGGGACCTTGAGCAGTACTTC.

The chain has TRBV7-9 and TRBJ2-5; D is ambiguous. Germline-derived CDR1 and CDR2 are SEHNR and FQNEAQ (reference sequence). V lost 4 bases and J lost 5, with 8 bases in between. This CDR3 region has 12 residues. Here the CDR3 DNA reads TGTGCCAGCAGCTCCCTATGGGAGACCCAGTACTTC. Its protein is CASSSLWETQYF.

The chain employs TRBV5-1 and TRBJ2-2; TRBD2 matches at 11 bases. V lost 3 bases and J lost 0; bases outside the gene matches: 4. The CDR3 contains 17 residues. From germline, CDR1 is SGHRS and CDR2 YFSETQ. The CDR3 bases are TGCGCCAGCAGCTCCCCGGGACTAGCGGCGAACACCGGGGAGCTGTTTTTT. Amino acid sequence: CASSSPGLAANTGELFF.

The chain has TRBV27 and TRBJ2-2; TRBD2 matches at 8 bases. Germline trimming cut 8 bases from V and 0 bases from J; bases unmatched to any gene: 2. Germline values: CDR1 MNHEY, CDR2 SMNVEV (reference sequence). The CDR3 spans 14 residues. CDR3 DNA: TGTGCCAGCGCAGCGGGGGCGAACACCGGGGAGCTGTTTTTT. Protein product: CASAAGANTGELFF.

Of note for this clone: This CDR3 is also generated by other DNA sequences in the sample. The chain couples TRBV18 to TRBJ2-5, with D unclear. The CDR3 runs 13 residues. V dropped 6 bases and J dropped 2 bases, with 10 bases sitting between them. Germline lookup yields CDR1 KGHSH and CDR2 LQKENI. The chain's CDR3 is CASSPNPQETQYF. The DNA for the CDR3 is TGTGCCAGCTCTCCGAACCCGCAAGAGACCCAGTACTTC. Combining the CDR3 with reference TRBV18 and TRBJ2-5 gives the whole variable domain NAGVMQNPRHLVRRRGQEARLRCSPMKGHSHVYWYRQLPEEGLKFMVYLQKENIIDESGMPKERFSAEFPKEGPSILRIQQVVRGDSAAYFCASSPNPQETQYFGPGTRLLVL.

The chain combines TRBV5-1 with TRBJ2-7, with D possibly TRBD2 on 6 matching bases. The CDR3 loop spans 13 amino acids. The V and J ends lost 0 bases and 5 bases respectively, with 9 bases between them. Germline V CDR1 and CDR2: SGHRS, YFSETQ. The CDR3 DNA reads TGCGCCAGCAGCTTGGGGGCTAGCGACGAGCAGTACTTC. Its translation is CASSLGASDEQYF.

The CDR3 DNA sequence: TGTGCCAGCAGCGTAGGGGCAGGGGCCCTCTCCTACGAGCAGTACTTC. It translates to CASSVGAGALSYEQYF. V gene TRBV9 combines with J gene TRBJ2-7; D perhaps matches TRBD1 (6 bases). Germline values: CDR1 SGDLS, CDR2 YYNGEE. This CDR3 spans 16 amino acids. Trimming removed 0 bases at V and 0 bases at J, with 13 bases between.

The chain uses TRBV7-7 and TRBJ2-5, with no clear D. This CDR3 has 15 amino acids. The V and J ends lost 2 bases and 5 bases respectively, with 15 bases between them. Per the germline V gene, CDR1 is SSHAT and CDR2 is FNYEAQ (reference sequence). The DNA of the CDR3 is TGTGCCAGCAGCTTAAACCGTATCCAGGCGGAGACCCAGTACTTC. Translation: CASSLNRIQAETQYF.

The rearrangement joins TRBV7-2 to TRBJ2-7; no firm D call. Trimming stripped 5 bases from V and 2 bases from J, with 16 bases between. The CDR3 runs 15 residues. Germline V gene lookup returns CDR1 SGHTA and CDR2 FQGNSA. The CDR3, as DNA: TGTGCCAGCAGCCCAGTGGCCCTTTTGCCCTACGAGCAGTACTTC. Translated, it gives CASSPVALLPYEQYF.

The chain couples TRBV28 to TRBJ2-5, with 7 nucleotides matching TRBD1. V gave up 10 bases and J gave up 7 bases; unmatched junction bases: 12. This CDR3 is 13 amino acids long. CDR1 and CDR2 (germline): MDHEN, SYDVKM. This CDR3 reads CATQDRAWGTQYF. The CDR3 bases are TGTGCCACCCAAGACAGGGCCTGGGGGACCCAGTACTTC. The whole variable domain, filled in from reference TRBV28 and TRBJ2-5, reads DVKVTQSSRYLVKRTGEKVFLECVQDMDHENMFWYRQDPGLGLRLIYFSYDVKMKEKGDIPEGYSVSREKKERFSLILESASTNQTSMYLCATQDRAWGTQYFGPGTRLLVL.

The chain is built from TRBV7-9 and TRBJ2-1, with D perhaps assigned TRBD1 or TRBD2 (5 bases each). With 3 bases removed from V and 4 bases from J, the gap between germline ends came to 7 bases. There are 13 residues in the CDR3. Germline values: CDR1 SEHNR, CDR2 FQNEAQ (reference sequence). Here the CDR3 DNA reads TGTGCCAGCAGCTTGGGGGATTACAATGAGCAGTTCTTC. It encodes CASSLGDYNEQFF.

This chain connects TRBV19 to TRBJ1-5; TRBD1 might be the D (6 bases). Trimming shortened V by 7 bases and J by 5 bases, and 15 bases separated the two germline ends. The CDR3 length is 14 residues. CDR1 and CDR2 from the germline V gene are LNHDA and SQIVND (reference sequence). The CDR3 loop reads CASTTTGGDQPQHF. CDR3 DNA sequence: TGTGCCAGTACCACGACCGGGGGCGATCAGCCCCAGCATTTT.

The V and J genes are TRBV18 and TRBJ2-7, with D perhaps TRBD1 (6 bases). Trimming took off 6 bases at V and 6 bases at J, with 15 bases between the two ends. CDR1 and CDR2 from the germline V gene are KGHSH and LQKENI. The CDR3 extends over 13 amino acids. CDR3 DNA: TGTGCCAGCTCCCCTCCAGGGGCTTTCGAGCAGTACTTC. Its translation: CASSPPGAFEQYF. Full variable domain (missing parts from reference TRBV18 and TRBJ2-7): NAGVMQNPRHLVRRRGQEARLRCSPMKGHSHVYWYRQLPEEGLKFMVYLQKENIIDESGMPKERFSAEFPKEGPSILRIQQVVRGDSAAYFCASSPPGAFEQYFGPGTRLTVT.